The TCR beta chain under discussion was sequenced for a study of OX40 agonist ivuxolimab in advanced cancers. Study background: With a range of about 23 to 90, age averaged roughly 60 years, and about 83% were male. Three patients had partial responses: one hepatocellular carcinoma, two cutaneous melanoma.

Autoimmune disease history or systemic immunosuppression meant exclusion. The study, taken as a whole, reports: Some patients without response likewise showed low normalized clonal expansion.

Sequencing was performed with immunoSEQ multiplex PCR; in TCRdb, only in-frame clones are kept and a portion is missing. The table records roughly 100,000 clones, around 89% of them present only once. Details on this clone: The antigen remains undetermined.

V lost 5 bases and J lost 11; bases outside the gene matches: 9. Germline CDR1 is MNHEY and CDR2 is SMNVEV (reference sequence). The CDR3 extends over 13 amino acids. The clonotype comes from an adult with an advanced solid tumor such as melanoma, head and neck, liver or kidney cancer. J is TRBJ1-1 and V is TRBV27; 9 bases map to TRBD1. The sample consisted of CD4+ or CD8+ T cells sorted from blood, taken in a trial of the OX40 agonist ivuxolimab. DNA of the CDR3: TGTGCCAGCAGTCCCGGGACAGGGTTGAGCGCTTTCTTT. Translated: CASSPGTGLSAFF.